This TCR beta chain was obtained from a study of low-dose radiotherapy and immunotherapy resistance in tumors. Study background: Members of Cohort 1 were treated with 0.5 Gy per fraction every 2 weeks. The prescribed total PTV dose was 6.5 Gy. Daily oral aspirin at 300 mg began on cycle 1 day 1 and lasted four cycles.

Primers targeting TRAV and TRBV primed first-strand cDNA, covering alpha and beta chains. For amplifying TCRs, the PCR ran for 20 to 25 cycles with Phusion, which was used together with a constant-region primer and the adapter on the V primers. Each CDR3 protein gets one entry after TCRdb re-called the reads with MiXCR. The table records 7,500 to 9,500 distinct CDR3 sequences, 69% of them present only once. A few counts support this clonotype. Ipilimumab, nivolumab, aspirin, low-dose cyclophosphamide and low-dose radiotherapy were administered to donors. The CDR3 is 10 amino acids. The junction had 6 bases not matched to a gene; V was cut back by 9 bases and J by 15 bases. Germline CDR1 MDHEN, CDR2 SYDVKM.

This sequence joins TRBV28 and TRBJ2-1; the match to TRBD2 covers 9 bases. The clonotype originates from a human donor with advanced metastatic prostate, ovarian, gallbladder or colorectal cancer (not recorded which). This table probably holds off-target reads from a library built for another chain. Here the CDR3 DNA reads TGTGCCAGTCAGAGCGGGAGGCCGTTCTTC. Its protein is CASQSGRPFF.